The 20 T cell receptor beta chains below all came from one sample that was sequenced in a study of T cell repertoires in cytomegalovirus infection. MiXCR, run by TCRdb on the reads, gives a single entry per CDR3 protein. The sample has 450,000 to 650,000 distinct CDR3 sequences; about 39% are singletons. These receptors have no known antigen. Sequencing was performed on cultured PBMCs, taken from culture after CMV antigen stimulation. The receptor set was obtained from a human donor in good health (CMV status not recorded). Some clones in this sample may be carry-over from other donors' samples.

The chain has TRBV11-2 and TRBJ2-2; D uncertain. The V end lost 4 bases, the J end lost 6 bases, and 6 bases lay between the germline ends. The V gene's germline CDR1 is SGHAT and CDR2 FQNNGV. The CDR3 totals 12 residues. The CDR3 reads CASSSVPGELFF. The CDR3 bases are TGTGCCAGCAGCTCCGTACCCGGGGAGCTGTTTTTT.

The genes are TRBV4-2 and TRBJ1-5; TRBD1 matches 10 bases. CDR1 is LGHNA and CDR2 is YNFKEQ in the germline V gene. The CDR3 is made up of 17 amino acids. V shed 0 bases, J shed 4 bases, and the junction held 6 bases outside the gene matches. In DNA form, the CDR3 reads TGTGCCAGCAGCCAAGATGGGGGACAGGGGAGGAATCAGCCCCAGCATTTT. It codes for CASSQDGGQGRNQPQHF.

On this clonotype itself: The germline gene is not matched at one end of the junction; a read error may be the cause. The chain has TRBV4-1 and TRBJ2-3; D call uncertain. The CDR3 loop spans 14 amino acids. Germline CDR1 and CDR2: MGHRA and YSYEKL. The CDR3 sequence: CASSQRPSDNTQYF. CDR3 sequence (DNA): TGTGCCAGCAGCCAGAGGCCCAGCGATAATACGCAGTATTTT.

The chain is built from TRBV4-1 and TRBJ2-4; weak D call: TRBD1 (5 bases). Germline lookup yields CDR1 MGHRA and CDR2 YSYEKL. Between the trimmed V and J ends, which lost 2 bases and 1 base, there was a span of 12 bases. The CDR3 has 16 residues. CDR3 sequence: CASSQSGRAAKNIQYF. CDR3 bases: TGCGCCAGCAGCCAATCGGGCAGGGCGGCCAAAAACATTCAGTACTTC.

This chain's CDR3 is CASTRDRSNSPLHF. CDR3 coding DNA: TGTGCCAGCACCCGGGACAGGTCGAATTCACCCCTCCACTTT. The chain has TRBV6-2 or TRBV6-3 and TRBJ1-6, with 8 bases lining up with TRBD1. V lost 7 bases to trimming and J lost 7 bases; unmatched junction nucleotides: 6. Germline V gene sequence: CDR1 MNHEY, CDR2 SVGEGT. This CDR3 spans 14 amino acids.

At least ten counts were recorded for this clonotype. CDR3 sequence (DNA): TGTGCCAGCAGCTTAGTAGGGCACGGTAGCAATCAGCCCCAGCATTTT. Protein product: CASSLVGHGSNQPQHF. The chain carries TRBV7-8 and TRBJ1-5, with D hard to call. With 1 base removed from V and 0 bases from J, the gap between germline ends came to 10 bases. Germline lookup yields CDR1 SGHVS and CDR2 FQNEAQ. The CDR3 has 16 amino acids.

The rearrangement links TRBV20-1 to TRBJ1-5; possibly TRBD1 for D (6 bases). Germline V lookup: CDR1 DFQATT, CDR2 SNEGSKA (reference sequence). The CDR3 runs 15 residues. Trimming took 0 bases from V and 7 from J, leaving 16 bases between them. This CDR3 reads CSARDGGHWSQPQHF. Here the CDR3 DNA reads TGCAGTGCTAGAGATGGGGGACATTGGAGCCAGCCCCAGCATTTT.

The chain uses TRBV18 and TRBJ2-3, with 13 positions matching TRBD2. CDR1 is KGHSH, CDR2 LQKENI, per germline. V shed 5 bases, J shed 5 bases, and the junction held 7 bases outside the gene matches. The CDR3 contains 16 residues. Written as DNA, the CDR3 is TGTGCCAGCTCAACACTAGCGGGAGGGCCTGGAGATACGCAGTATTTT. Its protein is CASSTLAGGPGDTQYF.

This clonotype was recorded many times. The CDR3 DNA is TGTGCCACCGGCCCGGGAGGCGGGAATCAGCCCCAGCATTTT. This sequence encodes CATGPGGGNQPQHF. The chain combines TRBV7-2 with TRBJ1-5; D unresolved. CDR3 length equals 14 residues. V was pared by 10 bases and J by 4 bases, with 17 bases between. The germline V gene encodes CDR1 SGHTA and CDR2 FQGNSA.

V is TRBV19 and J is TRBJ1-2; D not certain. CDR3 length: 16 residues. Trimming cost V 5 bases and J 8 bases, with 24 bases left between them. Germline CDR1 reads LNHDA; CDR2 reads SQIVND (reference sequence). The CDR3 DNA sequence: TGTGCCAGTAGTGGCCGGGTTTTAAGGACCGACTGGGGCTACACCTTC. It yields the protein CASSGRVLRTDWGYTF.

This clonotype was observed a few times. The V and J genes are TRBV12-3 or TRBV12-4 and TRBJ1-1; D is unresolved. The V gene lost 7 bases and the J gene lost 5 bases, with 14 bases spanning the gap. The CDR3 has 13 amino acids. The CDR3 bases are TGTGCCAGCAACTCCGCCTGGAAAACTGAAGCTTTCTTT. Translated: CASNSAWKTEAFF.

This clonotype was counted only a few times. This chain uses TRBV7-9 with TRBJ1-1; a weak D match, TRBD1 (6 bases). The CDR3 is 13 residues long. Trimming left V 1 base short and J 12 bases short, with 15 bases between. The germline V gene has CDR1 SEHNR and CDR2 FQNEAQ (reference sequence). CDR3 in amino acids: CASSLGEGGLSFF. CDR3 DNA: TGTGCCAGCAGCTTAGGCGAGGGGGGGTTGTCTTTCTTT.

This clonotype has more than one count but fewer than ten. The chain links TRBV11-3 to TRBJ2-7; D is tentatively TRBD1 or TRBD2 (5 bases each). Germline V lookup: CDR1 SGHNT, CDR2 YENEEA. Trimming took 5 bases from V and 1 from J, leaving 15 bases between them. There are 15 residues in the CDR3. The CDR3 sequence is CASSLGTVPSYEQYF. In nucleotides, the CDR3 is TGTGCCAGCAGCCTGGGGACGGTCCCTTCCTACGAGCAGTACTTC.

The chain couples TRBV2 to TRBJ2-3; 7 positions match TRBD1. Germline values: CDR1 SNHLY, CDR2 FYNNEI. The CDR3 has 16 amino acids. With V trimmed by 6 bases and J by 2 bases, 11 bases remained unmatched. The CDR3 nucleotides are TGTGCCAGCAGCCGACCTCCGGGACAGCCCACAGATACGCAGTATTTT. Its translation is CASSRPPGQPTDTQYF.

The gene calls are TRBV12-3 or TRBV12-4 and TRBJ2-4; 12 bases agree with TRBD1. J was trimmed by 8 bases and V by 4 bases; bases with no gene match: 12. The CDR3 length is 17 residues. The CDR3 loop reads CASSYGRGQGAIYIQYF. CDR3 nucleotide sequence: TGTGCCAGCAGTTACGGTCGGGGACAGGGGGCTATATACATTCAGTACTTC.

This clonotype has just a few counts. This sequence joins TRBV7-2 and TRBJ2-5; TRBD2 matches 8 bases. From germline, CDR1 is SGHTA and CDR2 FQGNSA. The ends lost 5 bases at V and 5 bases at J; junction bases unmatched: 7. This CDR3 is built from 14 residues. For the CDR3, the DNA is TGTGCCAGCAGCCCCCGGGGGGGATTCGAGACCCAGTACTTC. It encodes CASSPRGGFETQYF.

The chain is built from TRBV12-3 or TRBV12-4 and TRBJ2-3, with D perhaps matching TRBD1 (5 bases). Deletions cut 0 bases from V and 2 bases from J, with 9 bases between. This CDR3 comprises 15 residues. CDR3 in amino acids: CASSLAPGHTDTQYF. For the CDR3, the DNA is TGTGCCAGCAGTTTAGCCCCTGGACACACAGATACGCAGTATTTT.

V and J are TRBV15 and TRBJ1-4, with D possibly matching TRBD1 (5 bases). This CDR3 region has 16 residues. The ends were cut back, 2 bases at V and 2 bases at J, with 12 bases in the middle. Germline CDR1 and CDR2: LNHNV and YYDKDF (reference sequence). This CDR3 reads CATSRPKGETNEKLFF. For the CDR3, the DNA is TGTGCCACCAGCAGACCTAAAGGGGAGACTAATGAAAAACTGTTTTTT.

The chain combines TRBV11-2 with TRBJ2-1; D possibly uses TRBD1 or TRBD2 (7 bases each). Germline assignment: CDR1 SGHAT and CDR2 FQNNGV. V lost 3 bases, J lost 8 bases, and 20 bases lay in between. CDR3 size: 16 residues. The CDR3 protein is CASSFRGRGPLDEQFF. DNA of the CDR3: TGTGCCAGCAGCTTTCGAGGGAGGGGGCCCCTCGATGAGCAGTTCTTC. The full variable domain, in which reference TRBV11-2 and TRBJ2-1 provide the parts outside the CDR3, is EAGVAQSPRYKIIEKRQSVAFWCNPISGHATLYWYQQILGQGPKLLIQFQNNGVVDDSQLPKDRFSAERLKGVDSTLKIQPAKLEDSAVYLCASSFRGRGPLDEQFFGPGTRLTVL.

This rearrangement joins TRBV7-6 to TRBJ2-3; D assignment may be TRBD1 or TRBD2 (6 bases each). This CDR3 has 16 amino acids. Germline V CDR1 and CDR2: SGHVS, FNYEAQ. V shed 5 bases and J shed 0 bases, with 15 bases lying between them. CDR3: CASSLRGGSSTDTQYF. As DNA, the CDR3 is TGTGCCAGCAGCCTTAGAGGGGGGTCTAGCACAGATACGCAGTATTTT.